This TCR beta chain was captured in a study of shared clonotypes between healthy human individuals (dated by TCRdb to about 2020). Concerning the study at large: The cohort included three men and two women between 18 and 49 years of age. For each donor, CD4 naive and CD4 memory were each run on three plates, CD8 naive on two plates, and CD8 memory on one plate. To increase sequencing depth and limit assay-specific biases, TCR repertoire library preparation and sequencing were carried out by different laboratories using diverse techniques. The study deeply sequenced blood TCR repertoires of several healthy adults to estimate repertoire size and the extent of clonotype sharing between individuals. Each donor's leukapheresis produced roughly between about 0.85 and 10 billion PBMCs. Paper-wide results and their limitations: Higher generation probabilities were observed for clonotypes shared by all four sorted-subset donors than for non-shared clonotypes. Because the study included only a small number of donors, the genetic and exposure-history diversity represented was limited. Across four donors, about 5.2% of naive CD4, 3% to 4% of naive CD8, around 2.1% of memory CD4, and approximately 0.4% of memory CD8 clonotypes were shared. Incomplete sequencing was indicated by rarefaction of sorted-subset datasets, despite the large sequencing depth. Larger estimated clonotype richness was generally found for naive subsets than for memory subsets. Sampling was restricted to blood, and TCR repertoires in tissues likely differ from the TCR repertoires found in blood. Pairwise subsampling led to the expectation that sequencing depth would affect the degree of clonotype sharing among donors.

V trim: 5 bases; J trim: 5 bases; unmatched bases: 8. From the cysteine through the phenylalanine, the CDR3 covers 15 amino acids. Solely the CDR3 DNA is kept, with 45 bases framed from the first base. For CDR1 and CDR2, the germline V gene lists MNHEY and SVGAGI. Using the deep immunoSEQ assay, TCR CDR3 regions were amplified from genomic DNA by multiplex PCR. Extracted genomic DNA from each cell subset was spread evenly across all wells of several immunoSEQ 96-well plates, with each plate serving as a replicate. For sorted subsets, 200 ng of genomic DNA, equivalent to some 30,000 T cell genomes, went into each replicate PCR. Purified libraries were measured with a Qubit 3.0 fluorometer, size-checked on a Bioanalyzer 2100, and measured again with the KAPA Library Quantification kit. A separate single-read 150-cycle Illumina NextSeq 550 flow cell was used to sequence each immunoSEQ 96-well plate. The original methods were these. The immunoSEQ output contained only junctional sequences without quality scores, so filtering could not match that applied to full-length reads. To assign V/J genes and CDR3, sequences were annotated using PyIR, a Python wrapper for IgBLAST v1.9, with IMGT germline references. Reads were filtered out if the reads had weak V/J assignments (E-value above 1e-6), no CDR3, stop codons, out-of-frame junctions, or ambiguous translated residues. A V3J clonotype was defined by an identical inferred V gene, J gene, and CDR3 amino acid sequence. Percentage overlap between repertoires was computed as shared unique clonotypes divided by the size of the smaller repertoire. Three approaches were used to assess repertoire richness: RTK rarefaction, the Chao1 estimator, and Recon v2.1 estimates of unobserved clonotypes. For all TCRbeta clonotypes obtained by the gDNA method from four donors, generation probabilities were computed with OLGA. The immuneACCESS repertoire file appears here via TCRdb, limited to in-frame rearrangements. These files lack a portion of the clones; in checked studies, under half of the deficit traces to unresolved V genes, and the cause of the others is not known. V, J and clone size were drawn from that table, and D and trimming were deduced from the DNA. Present in this sample are approximately 980,000 clones, around three quarters of which were seen just once. The ten largest clones represent roughly 1.5% of the sample.

As regards this clone: Its recognized antigen is unknown. Qualities for individual bases were not recorded, and no much larger clone is one base off.

Healthy HIV-negative adults with no recently reported acute infections or vaccinations were included as donors. Every donor was a Caucasian adult residing in Nashville, Tennessee, USA. CD4+ T cells were enriched by magnetic negative selection; naive cells were then positively selected on CD45RA, and the negative fraction formed the memory subset. Blood was collected by leukapheresis, and PBMCs were isolated by Ficoll-Histopaque density gradient centrifugation and then cryopreserved in liquid nitrogen vapor phase. Purity and quantity of every magnetically sorted T cell population were checked by analytical flow cytometry. Each sorted fraction had its genomic DNA isolated and then quantified by UV absorbance on a Nanodrop 2000c.

The V and J genes are TRBV6-5 and TRBJ2-2; 7 junctional bases match TRBD1. The receptor was derived from a young man in good health. Sequencing was done on a sample of memory CD4+ T cells sorted from blood. The cell subset or site label here, explained by the study, means: CD45RA-negative fraction. The CDR3 reads CASSPGTARTGELFF. The DNA sequence is given as TGTGCCAGCAGTCCCGGGACAGCCAGGACCGGGGAGCTGTTTTTT.